Listed here is a single T cell receptor (beta chain). Its antigen is still unknown. No much larger clone is present one base from it, and per-base qualities are unavailable. This sample stems from a study of blood T cell repertoires in COVID-19 (dated by TCRdb to the early 2020s). General notes on the study: Samples covering the acute and convalescent phases of COVID-19 were provided by collaborators in the United States, Italy and Spain. Deeply sampled blood TCRbeta repertoires from subjects exposed to, actively infected with, or recovered from COVID-19 were included in the dataset. The samples were drawn from the first 160 participants of the ongoing ImmuneRACE study and from 950 to 1,500 subjects provided by 6 global collaborators. A freely available public database, intended as a resource for researchers studying the immune response to SARS-CoV-2, is where the repertoires were released. Where available, HLA class I and class II types were obtained from metadata supplied by the sample provider rather than from assay-based typing. The material from the prospective study consisted of cDNA or gDNA derived from T cells, B-cell-depleted T cells, or PBMCs. Sample metadata almost always included a de-identified subject ID, COVID-19 status, age in years and sex. The study at large found these results: The quantity of clinical and demographic metadata differed by source and by participant and was supplied without curation.

Relative to germline, V is missing 4 bases and J is missing 2 bases, with 12 bases of the junction outside any gene match. In the germline V gene, CDR1 corresponds to SGHRS and CDR2 to YFSETQ. Reading from cysteine to phenylalanine, the CDR3 counts 17 amino acids. Kept here is only the CDR3 DNA, which spans 51 bases and is read in frame from base 1. The collaborating institutions used their own protocols to collect whole blood in K2EDTA tubes. For TCRbeta analysis, collaborators shipped samples as frozen whole blood, isolated PBMCs, or DNA extracted from either of those sample types. TCRbeta CDR3 regions were amplified from genomic DNA using the immunoSEQ Assay, a bias-controlled multiplex PCR. The study's processing was this. Nucleated cell counts per sample were estimated from amplification of reference gene primers within the assay. To quantify the absolute abundance of each unique TCRbeta CDR3 rearrangement, sequence reads were collapsed and filtered. For each sample, productive Simpson clonality was calculated by taking the square root of Simpson's diversity index across productive rearrangements. This is the immuneACCESS table as TCRdb keeps it, with only in-frame sequences that have V and J called. A part of the clones is gone; compared with another copy, unresolved V genes explain less than half, and the rest is unexplained. From that table come the V and J calls and clone size; the DNA was used to work out D and trimming. Present in this sample are approximately 92,000 clones, just over 85% of which were seen just once. The top ten hold 13% of the sample.

Sequencing input: peripheral blood. The rearranged segments are TRBV5-1 and TRBJ1-1; TRBD1 aligns with 9 central bases. The TCR sequence derives from a woman aged 55-70 years in a cohort sampled during active or convalescent COVID-19. This receptor has the CDR3 CASSPVPGQGLNTEAFF. DNA sequence: TGCGCCAGCAGCCCCGTCCCGGGACAGGGACTCAACACTGAAGCTTTCTTT.